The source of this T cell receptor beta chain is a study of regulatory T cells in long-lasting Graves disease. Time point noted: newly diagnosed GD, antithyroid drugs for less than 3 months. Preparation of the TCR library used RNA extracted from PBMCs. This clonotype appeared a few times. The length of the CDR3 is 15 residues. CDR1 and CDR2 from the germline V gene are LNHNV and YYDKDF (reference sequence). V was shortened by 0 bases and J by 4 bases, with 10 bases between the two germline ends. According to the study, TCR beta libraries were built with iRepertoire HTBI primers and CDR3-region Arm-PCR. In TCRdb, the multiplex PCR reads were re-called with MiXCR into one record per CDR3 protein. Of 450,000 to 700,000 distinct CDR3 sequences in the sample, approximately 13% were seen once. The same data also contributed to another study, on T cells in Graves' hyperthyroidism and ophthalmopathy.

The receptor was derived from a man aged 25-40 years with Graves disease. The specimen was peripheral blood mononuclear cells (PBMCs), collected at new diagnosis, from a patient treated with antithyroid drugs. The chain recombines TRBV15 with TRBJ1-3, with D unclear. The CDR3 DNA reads TGTGCCACCAGCAGAGATTCTGTCCGAGGAAACACCATATATTTT. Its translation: CATSRDSVRGNTIYF.